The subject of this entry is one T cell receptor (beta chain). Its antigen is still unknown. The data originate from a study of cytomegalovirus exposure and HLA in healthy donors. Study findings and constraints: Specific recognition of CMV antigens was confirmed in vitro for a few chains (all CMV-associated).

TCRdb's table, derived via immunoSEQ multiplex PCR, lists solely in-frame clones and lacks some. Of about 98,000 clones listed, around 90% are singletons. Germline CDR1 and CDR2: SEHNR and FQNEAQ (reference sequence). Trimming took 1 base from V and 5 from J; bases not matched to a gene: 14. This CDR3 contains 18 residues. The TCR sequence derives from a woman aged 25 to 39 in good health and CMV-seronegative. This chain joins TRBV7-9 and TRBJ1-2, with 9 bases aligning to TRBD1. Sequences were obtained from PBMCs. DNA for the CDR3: TGTGCCAGCAGCTTAGGTTCGGGGACAGGGTTTGATAAATATGGCTACACCTTC. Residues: CASSLGSGTGFDKYGYTF.